This T cell receptor beta chain was recovered during a study of Ad26.COV2.S vaccination and SARS-CoV-2 variants (dated by TCRdb to the early 2020s). About the investigation overall: Vaccine-arm donors came from COV1001, a multicentre, randomized, double-blind, placebo-controlled phase I-IIa trial of Ad26.COV2.S in healthy adults. Trial participants were randomized into five groups of five: low-dose or high-dose Ad26.COV2.S given once or twice, or placebo on both occasions. Investigators remained blinded to trial group allocation during experiments and outcome assessment. TCRbeta repertoire sequencing was used to assess the specificity and breadth of SARS-CoV-2-reactive T cell receptors after Ad26.COV2.S vaccination. The TCR-sequenced set comprised about 30 samples: around 20 Ad26.COV2.S vaccine recipients, 5 placebo recipients and 8 SARS-CoV-2 convalescent individuals. Ad26.COV2.S was administered intramuscularly at 5 x 10^10 or 1 x 10^11 viral particles, either as a single shot or as two shots given 56 days apart. What the authors observed across the whole study: Vaccine and placebo recipients had similar non-spike TCR breadth, a finding consistent with the vaccine containing only spike. After vaccination, spike-specific CD8+ and CD4+ T cell responses were reported to show substantial breadth. The study was not powered to compare responses between vaccine doses or regimens. According to the authors, total T cell responses may have been underestimated by the TCR breadth and depth analyses. Spike-specific TCR breadth was higher in Ad26.COV2.S recipients than in placebo recipients (P = 0.0014).

This clone was detected once. Its recognized antigen is unknown. No base quality information exists; no much larger clone differs at one position. In light of the paper, this sample's treatment or condition label describes: around 19 received Ad26.COV2.S at low or high dose, single or two shots; roughly five received placebo; per-sample allocation not given. Repertoires of vaccine and placebo recipients were sequenced from samples collected on day 63 after the first injection. Between 29 July and 7 August 2020, Cohort 1b enrolled 25 adults aged 18-55 years at one site in Boston, USA. Ad26.COV2.S consisted of a replication-incompetent adenovirus type 26 vector by which a prefusion-stabilized SARS-CoV-2 spike protein from the original Wuhan strain was expressed. The immunoSEQ Assay was the method used to sequence TCRbeta CDR3 regions. After extraction, genomic DNA underwent amplification by bias-controlled multiplex PCR, followed by high-throughput sequencing. Regarding the original processing steps: To quantify the absolute abundance of every unique TCRbeta CDR3 region, sequences were collapsed and filtered. T cell fraction was estimated by normalization of TCRbeta template counts to usable DNA, with usable DNA being measured through amplification of reference genes present in all nucleated cells. Repertoire TCRs were annotated as SARS-CoV-2-specific by exact matching of V gene, CDR3 amino acid sequence and J gene to a known reactive TCR set. MIRA supplied the reference SARS-CoV-2 TCR set, which was filtered for enrichment in COVID-19-positive ImmuneCODE repertoires so that public or cross-reactive TCRs were removed. Based on the MIRA antigens, annotated TCRs were further analysed at the level of specific ORF or position within ORF. Depth was the summed frequency of annotated unique rearrangements, while breadth was defined as annotated unique rearrangements over total unique productive rearrangements. Two-sided Wilcoxon rank-sum tests were used to compare TCR breadth between groups. TCRdb holds this immuneACCESS table with in-frame rearrangements only. Some clones are missing; in checked studies, unresolved V genes explain under half, and the rest has no known cause. The V and J calls and clone size come from that table; D and trimming were worked out from the DNA. The sample table holds about 480,000 clones, of which around 90% were seen once. Of the sample, 9.5% to 15% falls within the top ten clones.

Per the germline V gene, SQVTM is the CDR1 and ANQGSEA is the CDR2. The CDR3 starts with the cysteine, ends with the phenylalanine, and has 13 residues. Only the CDR3 part of the read is kept: 39 bases, read in frame from the first base. V is cut by 8 bases and J by 2 bases, and the space between the germline ends is 13 bases. The TCR comes from a person between 18 and 65 years old who received the Ad26.COV2.S COVID-19 vaccine or a placebo. The sequence links TRBV29-1 to TRBJ2-1; the D gene is tentatively TRBD1 or TRBD2, each matching 5 bases. Sequenced material: peripheral blood, taken in a trial of Ad26.COV2.S vaccine versus placebo. The CDR3 amino acid sequence is: CSIRDHTYNEQFF. The nucleotide sequence reads TGCAGCATCCGGGACCACACCTACAATGAGCAGTTCTTC.